A selection of T cell receptor beta chains follows, all from one sample in a study of control samples from healthy donors and cancer patients. Sequenced by immunoSEQ multiplex PCR; TCRdb stores in-frame clones only, minus some. The data contain 150,000 or so clones, 93% of them singletons. The sequencing sample was made of blood. These receptors were collected from a woman aged 60-75 years in good health. The CDR3 runs from the conserved cysteine through the conserved F or W. Each record gives: V gene, J gene, D gene, CDR3 length, CDR3 DNA, CDR3 protein. D genes are given only for firm matches.

>TRBV5-4|TRBJ1-4|-|14
TGTGCCAGCAGCTTGGGAGGGGCAGCGGAAAAACTGTTTTTT
CASSLGGAAEKLFF
>TRBV6-4|TRBJ1-5|TRBD1|19
TGTGCCAGCAGTGAAAGGGGGGTACCCGGGACAGGGATTTTTCAGCCCCAGCATTTT
CASSERGVPGTGIFQPQHF
>TRBV5-1|TRBJ1-3|TRBD1|14
TGCGCCAGCAGCTCGACAGGGGCAGCAAACACCATATATTTT
CASSSTGAANTIYF
>TRBV18|TRBJ1-1|TRBD1|13
TGTGCCAGCTCGTCAGGGGGAGGTACTGAAGCTTTCTTT
CASSSGGGTEAFF
>TRBV9|TRBJ2-1|TRBD2|15
TGTGCCAGCAGCGATAGCGGGGGGGTATTAAATGAGCAGTTCTTC
CASSDSGGVLNEQFF
>TRBV4-3|TRBJ1-2|TRBD1|15
TGCGCCAGCAGCCGACATACGACAGGGTGGAGTGGCTACACCTTC
CASSRHTTGWSGYTF
>TRBV11-2|TRBJ1-1|-|15
TGTGCCAGCAGCTTAGAGGTGCTGGGTCGTTCTGAAGCTTTCTTT
CASSLEVLGRSEAFF
>TRBV7-6|TRBJ2-5|TRBD2|16
TGTGCCAGCAGCGCTGAGACTAGCGGGGTGGGTGAGACCCAGTACTTC
CASSAETSGVGETQYF
>TRBV18|TRBJ2-5|TRBD1|15
TGTGCCAGCTCTCTCGGAAGACAGGGCCAAGAGACCCAGTACTTC
CASSLGRQGQETQYF
>TRBV12-3/TRBV12-4|TRBJ2-7|TRBD2|13
TGTGCCAGCAGTTTGTCTAGCGGCTACGAGCAGTACTTC
CASSLSSGYEQYF
>TRBV10-3|TRBJ1-2|-|14
TGTGCCATCAGTGAGAGGGAAGGGCTCTATGGCTACACCTTC
CAISEREGLYGYTF
>TRBV30|TRBJ1-1|TRBD1|16
TGTGCCTGGAGGAACGATTTCAGGGGGCCGGACACTGAAGCTTTCTTT
CAWRNDFRGPDTEAFF
>TRBV28|TRBJ2-2|-|13
TGTGCCAGCAGACCCGATGGGGCCGGGGAGCTGTTTTTT
CASRPDGAGELFF